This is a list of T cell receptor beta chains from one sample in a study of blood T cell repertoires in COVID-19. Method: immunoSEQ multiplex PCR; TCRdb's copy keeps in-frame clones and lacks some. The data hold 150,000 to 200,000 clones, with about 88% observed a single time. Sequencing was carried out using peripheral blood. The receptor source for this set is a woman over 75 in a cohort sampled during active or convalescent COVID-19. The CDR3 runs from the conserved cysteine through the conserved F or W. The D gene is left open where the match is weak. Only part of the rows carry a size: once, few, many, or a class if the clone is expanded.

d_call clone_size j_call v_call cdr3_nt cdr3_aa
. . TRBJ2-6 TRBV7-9 TGTGCCAGCAGCTTAGCAGGCGGGCTCTCTGGGGCCAACGTCCTGACTTTC CASSLAGGLSGANVLTF
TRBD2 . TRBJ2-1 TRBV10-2 TGCGCCAGCAGCCCAGGGAGGGCAGGAGGGTACAATGAGCAGTTCTTC CASSPGRAGGYNEQFF
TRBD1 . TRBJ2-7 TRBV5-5 TGTGCTACGGGCAGGGGGCTTTACGAGCAGTACTTC CATGRGLYEQYF
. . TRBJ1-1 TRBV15 TGTGCCACCAGCAGAGACCCCACGGGGTGGGAGACTGAAGCTTTCTTT CATSRDPTGWETEAFF
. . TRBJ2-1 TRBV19 TGTGCCAGTAGTCTTTCCTTTACCGGGACAAGCCCAGTCAATGAGCAGTTCTTC CASSLSFTGTSPVNEQFF
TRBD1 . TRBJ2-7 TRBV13 TGTGCCAGCAGCTTAGAAGTTGAGGACAGGGGTTGGTTTACCTACGAGCAGTACTTC CASSLEVEDRGWFTYEQYF
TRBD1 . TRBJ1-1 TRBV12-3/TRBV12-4 TGTGCCAGCAGGAAACAGGGGATCTCTGAAGCTTTCTTT CASRKQGISEAFF
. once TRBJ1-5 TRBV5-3 TGTGCCAGAAGCTTGGACAGGCGCAGGAATCAGCCCCAGCATTTT CARSLDRRRNQPQHF
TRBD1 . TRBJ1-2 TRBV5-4 TGTGCCAGCAGCTCACGGGACAGGGGGTTTGGCTACACCTTC CASSSRDRGFGYTF
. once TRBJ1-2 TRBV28 TGTGCCAGCAGTGGGGTGGGAGTTTACTATGGCTACACCTTC CASSGVGVYYGYTF
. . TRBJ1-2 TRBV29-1 TGCAGCGTTGAACGCTACAGGGCAGCTAACTATGGCTACACCTTC CSVERYRAANYGYTF
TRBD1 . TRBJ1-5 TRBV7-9 TGTGCCAGCAGCTCCTCCTGGGGACAGGCCAATCAGCCCCAGCATTTT CASSSSWGQANQPQHF
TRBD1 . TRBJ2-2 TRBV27 TGTGCCAGTAGTACCGGACAGGGGAACACCGGGGAGCTGTTTTTT CASSTGQGNTGELFF
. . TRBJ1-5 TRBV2 TGTGCCAGCAGTGAGTGGAGGACAGGCAATCAGCCCCAGCATTTT CASSEWRTGNQPQHF
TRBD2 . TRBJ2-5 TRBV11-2 TGTGCCAGCAGCCCGGGACTAGACATCGAGACCCAGTACTTC CASSPGLDIETQYF
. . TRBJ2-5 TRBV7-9 TGTGCCAGCAGCAACAGGGTTCAAGAGACCCAGTACTTC CASSNRVQETQYF
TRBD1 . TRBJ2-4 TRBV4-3 TGCGCCAGCAGCCAAGATAGGACAGGGAAAAACATTCAGTACTTC CASSQDRTGKNIQYF
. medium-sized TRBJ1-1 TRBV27 TGTGCCAGCAGTCGACTATTAGGAGAGGCTGAAGCTTTCTTT CASSRLLGEAEAFF
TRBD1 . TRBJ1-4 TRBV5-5 TGTGCCAGCAGCTCCCCTCAGTTTTTGACAGGGGGCCGTGAAAAACTGTTTTTT CASSSPQFLTGGREKLFF
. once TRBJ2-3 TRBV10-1 TGCGCCAGCAGTAGATCAGGGGTTGGGGCAGATACGCAGTATTTT CASSRSGVGADTQYF
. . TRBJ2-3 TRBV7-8 TGTGCCAGCAGCCTCATAGGGGGGAGGGGACTCACAGATACGCAGTATTTT CASSLIGGRGLTDTQYF
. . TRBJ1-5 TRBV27 TGTGCCAGCAGTAGGACAGACCTGCAGCCCCAGCATTTT CASSRTDLQPQHF
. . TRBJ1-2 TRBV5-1 TGCGCCAGCAGCATGAATTTCCAGTCAGGCTACACCTTC CASSMNFQSGYTF
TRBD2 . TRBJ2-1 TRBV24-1 TGTGCCACCAGTGACCTGGGACTAGCGGGGTACAATGAGCAGTTCTTC CATSDLGLAGYNEQFF
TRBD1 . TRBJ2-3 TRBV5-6 TGTGCCAGCAGCTCGACAGGGGGGTTCACAGATACGCAGTATTTT CASSSTGGFTDTQYF